This T cell receptor (beta chain) was sequenced in a study of post-analysis software for immune sequencing data. V was trimmed by 6 bases and J by 0 bases, leaving 15 bases between them. This CDR3 region has 15 residues. Per germline, CDR1 SEHNR and CDR2 FQNEAQ (reference sequence). Study outcomes and limitations: About 5 TRBV segments (TRBV5-6, TRBV5-1 and TRBV20-1 among them) occurred more frequently in patients than in controls. The normalized Chao1 diversity of multiple sclerosis patients was significantly lower than that of controls. Those samples that were prepared in the same batch co-clustered strongly by F measure.

As regards this clonotype: No antigen is known for it.

Prepared TCR beta cDNA libraries contained unique molecular identifiers. TCRdb re-called the PCR reads through MiXCR, storing one row per CDR3 protein. The sample holds around 440,000 distinct CDR3 sequences, roughly 45% seen once. The receptor comes from a girl under 18 with multiple sclerosis. This sequence joins TRBV7-9 and TRBJ2-7; no definite D call. The source material was blood. The CDR3 loop reads CASRPLGKGSYEQYF. The CDR3 DNA reads TGTGCCAGCAGACCCCTAGGTAAAGGCTCCTACGAGCAGTACTTC.